One T cell receptor beta chain is described in this entry. No antigen is known for it. This sample was taken from a study of blood T cells in healthy people across ages. Study-level results: Aged donors had fewer naive CD4+ cells and lower diversity than long-lived donors.

V was shortened by 0 bases and J by 10 bases, with 13 bases between the two germline ends. Germline V gene data show CDR1 as LGHNA and CDR2 as YSLEER. The CDR3 has 14 residues. A sample-barcoded 5' primer and a J-beta primer mix were used in a second PCR of roughly 6 to 11 cycles. TCRdb itself ran the 5' RACE reads through MiXCR, one entry per CDR3 protein. In the table there are 1.5 million to 2 million distinct CDR3 sequences, roughly two fifths of which are singletons. Isolation yielded PBMCs, at least 6.5 million per sample, in every case. V is TRBV4-3 and J is TRBJ2-1; the D is unclear. The receptor comes from a human donor in good health. Sequencing was carried out using blood. The CDR3 loop reads CASSQDLTVEEQFF. In DNA form, the CDR3 reads TGCGCCAGCAGCCAAGATTTGACCGTGGAAGAGCAGTTCTTC.